The clone carrying this TCR beta chain has more than one count but fewer than ten. Its antigen is unidentified. The data were taken from a study of T cell repertoires in cytomegalovirus infection. V was clipped by 0 bases and J by 5 bases, with 7 bases between them. The CDR3 is 14 residues long. CDR1 is ENHRY, CDR2 SYGVKD, per germline. A single record per CDR3 protein comes from TCRdb applying MiXCR to the reads. The table has roughly 920,000 distinct CDR3 sequences, around 30% seen once. The chain joins TRBV10-3 to TRBJ2-2; a possible D gene is TRBD2 (5 bases). The starting material was cultured CD8+ T cells from PBMCs, obtained from culture after CMV antigen stimulation. The origin of this receptor is a human donor in good health (CMV status not recorded). Some clones in this sample may be carry-over from other donors' samples. The CDR3 region is CAISESDWTGELFF. In DNA, the CDR3 is TGTGCCATCAGTGAGTCGGACTGGACCGGGGAGCTGTTTTTT.